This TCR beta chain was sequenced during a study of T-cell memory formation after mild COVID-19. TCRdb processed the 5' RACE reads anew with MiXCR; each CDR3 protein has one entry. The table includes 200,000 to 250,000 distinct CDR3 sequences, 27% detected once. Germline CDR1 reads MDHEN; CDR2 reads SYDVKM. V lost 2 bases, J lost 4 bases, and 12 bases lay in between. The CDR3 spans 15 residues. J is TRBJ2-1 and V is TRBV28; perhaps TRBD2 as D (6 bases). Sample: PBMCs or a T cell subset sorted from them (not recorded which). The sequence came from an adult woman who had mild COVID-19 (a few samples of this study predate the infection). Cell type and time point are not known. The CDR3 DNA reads TGTGCCAGCAGTTTAAGGGACTGGGGTTACAATGAGCAGTTCTTC. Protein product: CASSLRDWGYNEQFF.